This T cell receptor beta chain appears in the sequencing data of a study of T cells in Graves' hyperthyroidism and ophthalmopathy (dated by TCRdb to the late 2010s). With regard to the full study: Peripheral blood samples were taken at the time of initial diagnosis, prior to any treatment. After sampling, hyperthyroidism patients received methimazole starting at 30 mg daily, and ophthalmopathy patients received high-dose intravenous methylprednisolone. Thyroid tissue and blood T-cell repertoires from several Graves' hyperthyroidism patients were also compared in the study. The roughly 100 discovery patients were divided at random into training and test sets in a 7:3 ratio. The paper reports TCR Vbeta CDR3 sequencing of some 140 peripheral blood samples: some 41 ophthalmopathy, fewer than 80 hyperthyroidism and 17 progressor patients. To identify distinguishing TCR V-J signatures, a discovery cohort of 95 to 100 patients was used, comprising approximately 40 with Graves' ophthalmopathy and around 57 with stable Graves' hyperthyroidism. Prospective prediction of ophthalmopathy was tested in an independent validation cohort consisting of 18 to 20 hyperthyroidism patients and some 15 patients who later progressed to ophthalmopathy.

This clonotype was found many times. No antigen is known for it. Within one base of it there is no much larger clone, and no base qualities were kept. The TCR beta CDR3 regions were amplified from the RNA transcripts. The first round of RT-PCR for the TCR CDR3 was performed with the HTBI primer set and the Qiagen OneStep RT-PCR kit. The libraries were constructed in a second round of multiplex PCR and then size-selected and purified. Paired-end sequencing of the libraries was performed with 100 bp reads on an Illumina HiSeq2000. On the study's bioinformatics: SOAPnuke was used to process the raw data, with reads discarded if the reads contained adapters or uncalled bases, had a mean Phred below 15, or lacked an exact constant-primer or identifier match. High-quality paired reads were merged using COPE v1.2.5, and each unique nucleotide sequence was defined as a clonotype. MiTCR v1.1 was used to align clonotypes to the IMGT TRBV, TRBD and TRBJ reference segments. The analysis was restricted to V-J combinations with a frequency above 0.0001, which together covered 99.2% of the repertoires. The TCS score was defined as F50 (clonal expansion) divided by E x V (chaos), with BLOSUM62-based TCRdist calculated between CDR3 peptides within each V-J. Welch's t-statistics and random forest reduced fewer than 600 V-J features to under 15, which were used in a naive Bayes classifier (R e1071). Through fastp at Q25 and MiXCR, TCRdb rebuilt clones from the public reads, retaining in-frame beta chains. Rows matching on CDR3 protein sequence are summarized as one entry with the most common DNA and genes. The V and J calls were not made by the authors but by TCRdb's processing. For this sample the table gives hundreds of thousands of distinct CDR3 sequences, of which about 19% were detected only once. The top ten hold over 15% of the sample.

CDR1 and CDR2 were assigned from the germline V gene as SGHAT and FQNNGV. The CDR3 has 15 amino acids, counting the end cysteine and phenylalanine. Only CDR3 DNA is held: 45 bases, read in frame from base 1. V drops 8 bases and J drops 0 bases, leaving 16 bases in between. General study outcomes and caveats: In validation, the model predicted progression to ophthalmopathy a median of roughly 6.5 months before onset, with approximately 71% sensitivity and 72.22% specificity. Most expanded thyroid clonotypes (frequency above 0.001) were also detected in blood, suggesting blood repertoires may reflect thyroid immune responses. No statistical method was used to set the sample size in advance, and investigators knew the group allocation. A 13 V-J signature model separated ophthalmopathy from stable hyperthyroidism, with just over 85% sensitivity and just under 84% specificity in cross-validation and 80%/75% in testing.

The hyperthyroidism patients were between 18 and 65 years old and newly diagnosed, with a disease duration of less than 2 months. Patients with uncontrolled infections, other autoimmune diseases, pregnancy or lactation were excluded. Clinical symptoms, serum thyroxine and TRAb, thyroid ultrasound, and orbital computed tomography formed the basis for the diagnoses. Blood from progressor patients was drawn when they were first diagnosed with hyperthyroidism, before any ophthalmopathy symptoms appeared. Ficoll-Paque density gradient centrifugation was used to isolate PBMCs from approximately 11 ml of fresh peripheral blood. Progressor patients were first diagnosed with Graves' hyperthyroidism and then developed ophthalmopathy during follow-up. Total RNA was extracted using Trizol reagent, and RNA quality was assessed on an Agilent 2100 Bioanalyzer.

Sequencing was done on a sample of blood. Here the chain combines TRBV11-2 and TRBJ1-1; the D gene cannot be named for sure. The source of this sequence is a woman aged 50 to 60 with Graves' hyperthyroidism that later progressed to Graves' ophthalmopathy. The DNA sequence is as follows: TGTGCCAGCGCCGAGACCCCCCTGATGAACACTGAAGCTTTCTTT. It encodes CASAETPLMNTEAFF.